Below, 15 T cell receptor beta chains from the same sample are listed, as sequenced in a study of shared clonotypes between healthy human individuals. Sequencing used immunoSEQ multiplex PCR; TCRdb keeps in-frame clones, though not all of them. The sample holds around 2.5 million clones, approximately 94% seen once. Sample: naive CD4+ T cells from PBMCs. Subset in this sample: CD45RA+ positively selected. These receptors were obtained from a man between 18 and 29 years old in good health. Some clones in this sample may be carry-over from other donors' samples.

J is TRBJ2-5 and V is TRBV5-6, with D hard to call. This CDR3 is built from 15 residues. V lost 1 base to trimming and J lost 2 bases, with 12 bases between them. CDR1 SGHDT and CDR2 YYEEEE come from the germline V gene. The CDR3 is CASSLTGRRQETQYF. The CDR3 bases are TGTGCCAGCAGCTTGACGGGCCGCCGGCAAGAGACCCAGTACTTC.

The chain joins TRBV29-1 to TRBJ2-7; TRBD1 agrees at 9 bases. With V trimmed by 4 bases and J by 0 bases, 4 bases remained unmatched. This CDR3 region has 14 residues. Germline V gives CDR1 SQVTM, CDR2 ANQGSEA. DNA of the CDR3: TGCAGCGTTGTGGGGACAGGGATCTCCTACGAGCAGTACTTC. Its protein is CSVVGTGISYEQYF.

The V gene is TRBV10-2, the J gene TRBJ1-2; D not resolved. Germline CDR1 WSHSY, CDR2 SAAADI. The CDR3 consists of 14 residues. V was cut by 5 bases and J by 4 bases, with 14 bases left in between. CDR3 region: CASSRWTDVYGYTF. CDR3 nucleotide sequence: TGCGCCAGCAGTCGGTGGACGGACGTCTATGGCTACACCTTC.

The V gene is TRBV2, the J gene TRBJ2-1; D unclear. The CDR3 runs to 13 residues. V lost 8 bases to trimming and J lost 3 bases, with 11 bases between them. The germline CDR1 and CDR2 sequences are SNHLY and FYNNEI. Here the CDR3 DNA reads TGTGCCAGCGGGTTTTTAGGCTACAATGAGCAGTTCTTC. Protein product: CASGFLGYNEQFF.

The rearrangement links TRBV5-1 to TRBJ1-1; D remains unclear. The CDR3 runs to 17 residues. V was cut by 1 base and J by 3 bases, with 19 bases left in between. Germline V lookup: CDR1 SGHRS, CDR2 YFSETQ. The DNA for the CDR3 is TGCGCCAGCAGCTTGTATAGCTCGTCGGCGGTGGACACTGAAGCTTTCTTT. This gives the protein CASSLYSSSAVDTEAFF.

The CDR3 nucleotides are TGCAGCGTTGAAGATCCCCGGACTAGCGGGAGCAGCCGGGCAAAGGGGACCCAGTACTTC. It yields the protein CSVEDPRTSGSSRAKGTQYF. The V gene is TRBV29-1, the J gene TRBJ2-5; 13 nucleotides agree with TRBD2. Per germline, CDR1 SQVTM and CDR2 ANQGSEA. With 0 bases clipped from V and 7 bases from J, the junction kept 20 bases outside the gene matches. The CDR3 is 20 residues long.

The rearrangement uses TRBV11-1 and TRBJ1-1, with D perhaps TRBD1 (5 bases). The V and J ends lost 11 bases and 1 base respectively, with 14 bases between them. CDR3 size: 13 residues. From germline, CDR1 is SGHAT and CDR2 FQDESV (reference sequence). CDR3 residues: CASAEGRNTEAFF. In DNA, the CDR3 is TGTGCCTCAGCGGAGGGACGGAACACTGAAGCTTTCTTT. Full variable domain (remainder filled in from reference TRBV11-1 and TRBJ1-1): EAEVAQSPRYKITEKSQAVAFWCDPISGHATLYWYRQILGQGPELLVQFQDESVVDDSQLPKDRFSAERLKGVDSTLKIQPAELGDSAMYLCASAEGRNTEAFFGQGTRLTVV.

CDR3 bases: TGTGCCAGCAGCCTCCAGACCCACAATGAGCAGTTCTTC. This translates into CASSLQTHNEQFF. This chain connects TRBV7-8 to TRBJ2-1; D is uncertain. This CDR3 has 13 residues. V was trimmed by 5 bases and J by 5 bases, leaving 10 bases between them. Per germline, CDR1 SGHVS and CDR2 FQNEAQ.

Of note for this clone: Other nucleotide sequences in the sample specify the same CDR3. The chain couples TRBV18 to TRBJ1-1, with D hard to call. CDR1 is KGHSH, CDR2 LQKENI, per germline. The CDR3 loop spans 14 amino acids. V gave up 3 bases and J gave up 1 base, with 9 bases separating them. The CDR3 region is CASSPRGENTEAFF. Here the CDR3 DNA reads TGTGCCAGCTCACCGAGAGGTGAGAACACTGAAGCTTTCTTT.

This clone was seen a handful of times. This sample also contains other DNA sequences that code for the same CDR3. The chain couples TRBV19 to TRBJ1-5, with TRBD1 identical over 10 bases. Germline CDR1 LNHDA, CDR2 SQIVND (reference sequence). This CDR3 spans 13 amino acids. V trimming: 6 bases; J trimming: 4 bases; junction bases outside the gene matches: 0. As DNA, the CDR3 is TGTGCCAGTAGGGGACAGGGGAATCAGCCCCAGCATTTT. It is translated as CASRGQGNQPQHF.

The rearrangement links TRBV6-6 to TRBJ1-5; no clear D. This CDR3 comprises 15 residues. CDR1 is MNHNY, CDR2 SVGAGI, per germline (reference sequence). The V end lost 0 bases, the J end lost 3 bases, and 9 bases lay between the germline ends. In nucleotides, the CDR3 is TGTGCCAGCAGTTACTCGCGGGCGTACAATCAGCCCCAGCATTTT. Residues: CASSYSRAYNQPQHF.

The rearrangement links TRBV5-1 to TRBJ2-6, with D tentatively TRBD2 (5 bases). CDR3 length: 11 residues. Germline values: CDR1 SGHRS, CDR2 YFSETQ. V was clipped by 0 bases and J by 13 bases, with 5 bases between them. This CDR3 is CASSLGGVLTF. CDR3 in DNA: TGCGCCAGCAGCTTGGGAGGGGTCCTGACTTTC. Variable domain in full (rest from reference TRBV5-1 and TRBJ2-6): KAGVTQTPRYLIKTRGQQVTLSCSPISGHRSVSWYQQTPGQGLQFLFEYFSETQRNKGNFPGRFSGRQFSNSRSEMNVSTLELGDSALYLCASSLGGVLTFGAGSRLTVL.

The gene calls are TRBV2 and TRBJ2-7; D is perhaps TRBD1 or TRBD2 (5 bases each). CDR1 is SNHLY, CDR2 FYNNEI, per germline. V lost 4 bases to trimming and J lost 5 bases, with 18 bases between them. The CDR3 covers 15 residues. CDR3 amino acids: CASSVGDLLSDEQYF. CDR3 nucleotides: TGTGCCAGCAGTGTCGGGGACCTCCTATCCGACGAGCAGTACTTC.

The V and J genes are TRBV25-1 and TRBJ2-2; weak D call: TRBD1 (7 bases). Looked up from germline, CDR1 is MGHDK and CDR2 is SYGVNS. This CDR3 is built from 16 residues. V lost 8 bases to trimming and J lost 3 bases, with 19 bases between them. As DNA, the CDR3 is TGTGCCAGCGCCGGGACCAGGGGGGCGTACACCGGGGAGCTGTTTTTT. It specifies CASAGTRGAYTGELFF.

The rearrangement joins TRBV21-1 to TRBJ1-3. TRBV21-1 is given as a pseudogene. The CDR3 covers 16 residues. The CDR3 coding sequence is TGTGCCAGCTCGGGGGGGCCCCACAACCTTGCAAACACCATATATTTT. Translating gives CASSGGPHNLANTIYF.